This TCR beta chain was sequenced during a study of blood T cell repertoires in COVID-19. For the study at large: In each case, the material was cDNA or gDNA derived from T cells, B-cell-depleted T cells, or PBMCs.

In the authors' methods: How many nucleated cells were present was estimated from reference gene primer amplification. Clones were read by immunoSEQ multiplex PCR, and TCRdb kept only the in-frame ones, dropping some. V and J calls and clone size are copied from that table; D and trimming were computed from the DNA. The sample comprises 62,000 or so clones, about 90% of which are singletons, and 2% to 2.5% rests with the top ten. Germline CDR1 is SSHAT and CDR2 is FNYEAQ (reference sequence). The CDR3 totals 15 residues. This clone was counted between two and nine times. The junction shows a germline mismatch at one end, possibly a read error.

The rearrangement uses TRBV7-7 and TRBJ2-2; TRBD1 matches 8 bases. The sample consisted of peripheral blood. This receptor was obtained from a human donor in a cohort sampled during active COVID-19. This CDR3 reads CASSARTGLSGELFF. The CDR3 nucleotides read TGTGCTAGCAGCGCAAGGACAGGGCTTTCCGGGGAGCTGTTTTTT.